The 9 T cell receptor beta chains presented below share a single source sample, sequenced in a study of blood T cell repertoires in COVID-19. Assay: immunoSEQ multiplex PCR; the TCRdb copy retains only in-frame clones and omits some. This table has 220,000 or so clones, about 90% appearing once. The sequencing input was PBMCs or T cells enriched from blood (not recorded which). These TCRs come from a man aged 45-65 years who had been exposed to COVID-19.

This chain connects TRBV7-9 to TRBJ2-2, with TRBD2 matching 8 bases. The CDR3 has 15 amino acids. Losses at the gene ends were 11 bases for V and 8 bases for J; bases not matched to a gene: 16. Looked up from germline, CDR1 is SEHNR and CDR2 is FQNEAQ (reference sequence). CDR3 region: CAGGIAGRPTGELFF. CDR3 DNA sequence: TGTGCCGGTGGGATAGCGGGACGCCCCACTGGGGAGCTGTTTTTT.

The chain joins TRBV9 to TRBJ2-1, with 12 bases identical to TRBD2. CDR3 length: 16 amino acids. The germline V gene has CDR1 SGDLS and CDR2 YYNGEE. Losses at the gene ends were 3 bases for V and 0 bases for J; bases not matched to a gene: 1. The CDR3 bases are TGTGCCAGCAGCGCTAGCGGGGGGGCCTCCTACAATGAGCAGTTCTTC. Protein product: CASSASGGASYNEQFF.

The gene calls are TRBV7-9 and TRBJ2-1, with 9 bases lining up with TRBD1. The CDR3 runs 14 residues. The J segment lost 3 bases and the V segment lost 5 bases, leaving 2 bases of the junction unmatched. Germline V CDR1 and CDR2: SEHNR, FQNEAQ (reference sequence). CDR3 in amino acids: CASSRQGGYNEQFF. Here the CDR3 DNA reads TGTGCCAGCAGCCGACAGGGGGGCTACAATGAGCAGTTCTTC. Variable domain in full (rest from reference TRBV7-9 and TRBJ2-1): DTGVSQNPRHKITKRGQNVTFRCDPISEHNRLYWYRQTLGQGPEFLTYFQNEAQLEKSRLLSDRFSAERPKGSFSTLEIQRTEQGDSAMYLCASSRQGGYNEQFFGPGTRLTVL.

The chain combines TRBV9 with TRBJ1-1; 7 bases fit TRBD1. Germline V gene sequence: CDR1 SGDLS, CDR2 YYNGEE. CDR3 length equals 15 residues. The junction had 12 bases not matched to a gene; V was cut back by 4 bases and J by 6 bases. The CDR3 reads CASSPRQGFWSEAFF. As DNA, the CDR3 is TGTGCCAGCAGCCCCCGACAGGGATTCTGGTCTGAAGCTTTCTTT.

The chain uses TRBV12-5 and TRBJ1-5; D is undetermined. Germline CDR1 and CDR2: LGHNT and FRNRAP. Trimming removed 3 bases from V and 3 bases from J, with 9 bases in between. The CDR3 runs to 14 residues. CDR3 protein: CASGFGLSNQPQHF. In nucleotides, the CDR3 is TGTGCTAGTGGTTTTGGGCTATCCAATCAGCCCCAGCATTTT.

The CDR3 DNA sequence: TGTGCCAGTGGACAGGGCCGGGGCTACACCTTC. Translated: CASGQGRGYTF. The rearrangement uses TRBV28 and TRBJ1-2; 8 bases fit TRBD1. CDR3 length: 11 amino acids. Germline trimming cut 9 bases from V and 8 bases from J; bases unmatched to any gene: 5. CDR1 and CDR2 (germline): MDHEN, SYDVKM.

The chain employs TRBV7-9 and TRBJ1-6; unclear D gene. This CDR3 comprises 15 residues. Trimming removed 5 bases from V and 0 bases from J, with 8 bases in between. Per the germline V gene, CDR1 is SEHNR and CDR2 is FQNEAQ (reference sequence). CDR3 sequence (DNA): TGTGCCAGCAGCCTTCGAGGCTCCTATAATTCACCCCTCCACTTT. Its protein product is CASSLRGSYNSPLHF.

This chain uses TRBV5-1 with TRBJ1-6; the D gene is possibly TRBD1 (6 bases). CDR3 length: 17 amino acids. V was clipped by 4 bases and J by 4 bases, with 18 bases between them. The germline V gene has CDR1 SGHRS and CDR2 YFSETQ. CDR3: CASSPNGTPFYNSPLHF. The DNA for the CDR3 is TGCGCCAGCAGCCCGAACGGGACACCCTTTTATAATTCACCCCTCCACTTT. Variable domain in full (rest from reference TRBV5-1 and TRBJ1-6): KAGVTQTPRYLIKTRGQQVTLSCSPISGHRSVSWYQQTPGQGLQFLFEYFSETQRNKGNFPGRFSGRQFSNSRSEMNVSTLELGDSALYLCASSPNGTPFYNSPLHFGNGTRLTVT.

The gene calls are TRBV29-1 and TRBJ2-3; perhaps TRBD1 as D (6 bases). V was clipped by 6 bases and J by 6 bases, with 25 bases between them. The CDR3 has 16 residues. CDR1 is SQVTM, CDR2 ANQGSEA, per germline. The CDR3 DNA is TGCAGCGTGGACAAGACAGGACCGGGGTCTTTGGATACGCAGTATTTT. The encoded protein is CSVDKTGPGSLDTQYF.